This T cell receptor beta chain was profiled in a study of T cell responses to AZD1222 COVID-19 vaccine. Germline V gene sequence: CDR1 LNHDA, CDR2 SQIVND (reference sequence). V gave up 2 bases and J gave up 0 bases, with 2 bases separating them. This CDR3 has 13 amino acids. Comments on this clone: Its antigen remains unidentified.

Study conclusions and caveats: The peak T cell response came first, and repertoires were sampled only after it.

The method was immunoSEQ multiplex PCR; TCRdb's version includes in-frame clones alone and lacks a portion of them. The sample contains some 56,000 clones, 80% to 90% of which appear only once. This TCR derives from an adult who received the AZD1222 COVID-19 vaccine. Here the sequenced sample was peripheral blood, taken 28 days after the second AZD1222 dose. The chain joins TRBV19 to TRBJ1-3, with D hard to call. DNA for the CDR3: TGTGCCAGTAGTATATCCTCTGGAAACACCATATATTTT. This encodes CASSISSGNTIYF.